This T cell receptor (beta chain) was retrieved from a study of OX40 agonist ivuxolimab in advanced cancers. In the study overall: Three individuals attained partial responses, comprising one hepatocellular carcinoma case and two cutaneous melanoma cases.

Some clones are missing from TCRdb's copy, which holds only in-frame ones; the method was immunoSEQ multiplex PCR. The sample gives about 58,000 clones, more than 80% of which show up once; 0.75% to 0.8% is in the top ten. V lost 1 base and J lost 0, with 12 bases in between. The CDR3 contains 16 residues. Germline loops: CDR1 SGHAT, CDR2 FQNNGV. V is TRBV11-2 and J is TRBJ1-1; D gene unclear. The sequence was obtained from an adult with an advanced solid tumor such as melanoma, head and neck, liver or kidney cancer. The material sequenced was CD4+ or CD8+ T cells sorted from blood, taken in a trial of the OX40 agonist ivuxolimab. CDR3 bases: TGTGCCAGCAGCTTAGGTGCCCGTAACATGAACACTGAAGCTTTCTTT. This gives the protein CASSLGARNMNTEAFF.